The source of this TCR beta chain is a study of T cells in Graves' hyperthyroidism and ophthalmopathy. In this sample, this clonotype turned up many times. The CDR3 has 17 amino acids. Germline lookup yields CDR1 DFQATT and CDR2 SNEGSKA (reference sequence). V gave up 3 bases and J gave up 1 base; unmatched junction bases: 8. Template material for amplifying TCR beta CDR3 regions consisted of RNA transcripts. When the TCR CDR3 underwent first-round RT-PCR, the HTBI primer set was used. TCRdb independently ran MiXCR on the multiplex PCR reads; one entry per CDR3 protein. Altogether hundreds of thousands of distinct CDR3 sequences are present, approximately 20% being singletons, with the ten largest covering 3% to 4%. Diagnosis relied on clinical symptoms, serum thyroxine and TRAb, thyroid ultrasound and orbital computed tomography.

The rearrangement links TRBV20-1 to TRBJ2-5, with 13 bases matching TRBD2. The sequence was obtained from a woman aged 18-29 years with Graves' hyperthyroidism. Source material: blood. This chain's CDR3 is CSASRLAGGLSQETQYF. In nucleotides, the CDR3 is TGCAGTGCTAGCCGACTAGCGGGGGGCTTATCCCAAGAGACCCAGTACTTC.